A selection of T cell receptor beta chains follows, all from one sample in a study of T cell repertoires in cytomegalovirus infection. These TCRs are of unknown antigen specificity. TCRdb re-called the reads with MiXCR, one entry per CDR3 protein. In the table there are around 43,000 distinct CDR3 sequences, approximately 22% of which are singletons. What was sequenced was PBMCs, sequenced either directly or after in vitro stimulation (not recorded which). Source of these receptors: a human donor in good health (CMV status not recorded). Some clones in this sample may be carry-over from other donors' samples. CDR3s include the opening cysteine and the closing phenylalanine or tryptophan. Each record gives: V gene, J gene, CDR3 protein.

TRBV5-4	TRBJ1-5	CASSIDGVGEPQHF
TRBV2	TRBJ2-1	CASSGYPGQGSYNEQFF
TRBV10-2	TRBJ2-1	CASGPSSYNEQFF
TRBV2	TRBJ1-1	CASIYMGTEAFF
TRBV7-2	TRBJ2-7	CASSWASGNEQYF
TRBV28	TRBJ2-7	CASSLEQGGGLYEQYF
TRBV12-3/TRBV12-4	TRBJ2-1	CASSRLAGYNEQFF
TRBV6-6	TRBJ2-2	CASHRVAGISNTGELFF
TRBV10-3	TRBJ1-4	CAISSGRQELFF
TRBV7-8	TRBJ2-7	CASSPRRVAYEQYF
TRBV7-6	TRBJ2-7	CASSSTSAPPGLAGGHYEQYF
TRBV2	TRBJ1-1	CAGLQGALTPEAFF
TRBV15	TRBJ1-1	CATSRVGVGRAEAFF
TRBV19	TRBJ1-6	CASSFPGQGKNSPLHF
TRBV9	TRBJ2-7	CASSVAASGEYEQYF
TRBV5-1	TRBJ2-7	CASSLDRPTYEQYF
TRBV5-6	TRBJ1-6	CASSRTWTGLSPLHF
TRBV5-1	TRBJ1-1	CASSESMGPTEAFF
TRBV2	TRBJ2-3	CASSEGVPTDTQYF
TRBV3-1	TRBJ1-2	CASSLYRVNYGYTF
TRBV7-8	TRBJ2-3	CASSLGAGGLTDTQYF
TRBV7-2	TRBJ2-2	CASSYRATGELFF
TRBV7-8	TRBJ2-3	CASSFLSGSSDTQYF
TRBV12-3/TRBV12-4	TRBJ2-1	CASRRTSGSDEQFF